Shown below are 8 T cell receptor beta chains from a single sample sequenced in a study of T cell responses to AZD1222 COVID-19 vaccine. The data were produced by immunoSEQ multiplex PCR, yet TCRdb's version contains in-frame clones alone and is incomplete. This sample has roughly 140,000 clones, with about 91% found just once. The sample here was peripheral blood, taken on day 0 of AZD1222 vaccination. All receptors derive from an adult in good health.

The chain carries TRBV6-4 and TRBJ2-3; D call uncertain. Trimming removed 4 bases from V and 5 bases from J, with 10 bases in between. Germline V gene lookup returns CDR1 MRHNA and CDR2 SNTAGT. The CDR3 contains 13 residues. The CDR3 nucleotides read TGTGCCAGCAGTGGTCAGGCAAAAGATACGCAGTATTTT. It is translated as CASSGQAKDTQYF.

The V gene is TRBV11-3, the J gene TRBJ1-1; D remains ambiguous. With 5 bases removed from V and 1 base from J, the gap between germline ends came to 8 bases. Germline CDR1 SGHNT, CDR2 YENEEA. This CDR3 is 13 amino acids long. The CDR3 sequence is CASSPTENTEAFF. For the CDR3, the DNA is TGTGCCAGCAGCCCAACAGAGAACACTGAAGCTTTCTTT.

The chain joins TRBV30 to TRBJ2-3; tentatively, D is TRBD1 or TRBD2 (5 bases each). Germline V gives CDR1 GTSNPN, CDR2 SVGIG (reference sequence). This CDR3 has 17 amino acids. The germline V and J ends were trimmed by 0 bases and 2 bases, with 18 bases remaining between them. The CDR3 region has the DNA TGTGCCTGGAGTGTATGGGACGGAGAATGGGTCACAGATACGCAGTATTTT. Translated: CAWSVWDGEWVTDTQYF.

The CDR3, as DNA: TGTGCCAGCAGCTTCCAGCCTAGGGATACGCAGTATTTT. Translation: CASSFQPRDTQYF. This chain connects TRBV11-3 to TRBJ2-3; D gene unclear. Germline CDR1 and CDR2: SGHNT and YENEEA. The CDR3 extends over 13 amino acids. V gave up 3 bases and J gave up 6 bases, with 10 bases separating them.

The CDR3 nucleotides are TGCGCCAGCAGTGAACGGGACTACGAGCAGTACTTC. It is translated as CASSERDYEQYF. V gene TRBV10-2 combines with J gene TRBJ2-7; D may be TRBD2 (5 bases). V was pared by 3 bases and J by 3 bases, with 6 bases between. The CDR3 is made up of 12 amino acids. Germline V gene data show CDR1 as WSHSY and CDR2 as SAAADI.

V gene TRBV2 combines with J gene TRBJ2-3, with 8 bases matching TRBD2. Trimming at V came to 5 bases and at J to 7 bases, leaving 11 bases not matched to a gene. There are 15 residues in the CDR3. CDR1 SNHLY and CDR2 FYNNEI come from the germline V gene. DNA for the CDR3: TGTGCCAGCAGTCCCAGCGGGAGTTCCGCTCATACGCAGTATTTT. Its translation: CASSPSGSSAHTQYF.

This sequence joins TRBV7-2 and TRBJ2-2; D is unclear. The germline V gene encodes CDR1 SGHTA and CDR2 FQGNSA. CDR3 length: 14 amino acids. The ends were cut back, 1 base at V and 2 bases at J, with 5 bases in the middle. The CDR3 bases are TGTGCCAGCAGCTTAGTTCCAAACACCGGGGAGCTGTTTTTT. Protein product: CASSLVPNTGELFF.

This chain uses TRBV5-1 with TRBJ2-1; D is possibly TRBD2 (7 bases). V was pared by 1 base and J by 6 bases, with 17 bases between. The length of the CDR3 is 16 residues. Germline V lookup: CDR1 SGHRS, CDR2 YFSETQ. The CDR3 bases are TGCGCCAGCAGCTTGACGCTGCGGGGGCTCTCCAATGAGCAGTTCTTC. Protein: CASSLTLRGLSNEQFF.